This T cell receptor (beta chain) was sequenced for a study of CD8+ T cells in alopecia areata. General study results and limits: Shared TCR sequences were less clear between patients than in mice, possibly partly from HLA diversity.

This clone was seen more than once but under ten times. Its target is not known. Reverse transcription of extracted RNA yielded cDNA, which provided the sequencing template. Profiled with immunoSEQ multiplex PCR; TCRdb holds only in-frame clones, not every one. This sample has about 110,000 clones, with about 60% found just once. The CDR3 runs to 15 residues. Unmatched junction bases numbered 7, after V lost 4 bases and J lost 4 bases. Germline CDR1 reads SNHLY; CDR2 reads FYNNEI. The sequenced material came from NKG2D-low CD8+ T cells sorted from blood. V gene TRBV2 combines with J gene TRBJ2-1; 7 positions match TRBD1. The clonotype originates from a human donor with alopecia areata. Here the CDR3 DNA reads TGTGCCAGCAGTGGGCCGGGACAGTCTTACAATGAGCAGTTCTTC. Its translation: CASSGPGQSYNEQFF. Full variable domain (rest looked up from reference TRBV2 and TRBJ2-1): EPEVTQTPSHQVTQMGQEVILRCVPISNHLYFYWYRQILGQKVEFLVSFYNNEISEKSEIFDDQFSVERPDGSNFTLKIRSTKLEDSAMYFCASSGPGQSYNEQFFGPGTRLTVL.